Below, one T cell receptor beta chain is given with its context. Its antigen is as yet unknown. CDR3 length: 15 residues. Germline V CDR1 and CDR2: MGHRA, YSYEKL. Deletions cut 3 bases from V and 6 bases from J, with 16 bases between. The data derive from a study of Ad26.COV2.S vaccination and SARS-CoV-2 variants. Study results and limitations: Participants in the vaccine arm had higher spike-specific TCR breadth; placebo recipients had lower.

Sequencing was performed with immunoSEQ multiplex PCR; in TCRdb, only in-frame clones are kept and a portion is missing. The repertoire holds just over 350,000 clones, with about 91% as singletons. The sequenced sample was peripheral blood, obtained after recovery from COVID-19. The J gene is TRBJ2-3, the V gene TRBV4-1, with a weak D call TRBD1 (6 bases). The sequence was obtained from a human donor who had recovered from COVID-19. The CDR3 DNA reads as TGCGCCAGCAGCCATCGAGGCAGGGGCGGCGATACGCAGTATTTT. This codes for CASSHRGRGGDTQYF.